This is a list of T cell receptor beta chains from one sample in a study of T-cell memory formation after mild COVID-19. TCRdb independently ran MiXCR on the 5' RACE reads; one entry per CDR3 protein. The data hold hundreds of thousands of distinct CDR3 sequences, with about 16% observed a single time. Sequenced input: PBMCs or a T cell subset sorted from them (not recorded which). The receptors were gathered from a man between 18 and 29 years old who had mild COVID-19 (a few samples of this study predate the infection). Cell type and time point are not known. Each CDR3 is given with its conserved first and last residue. Each record gives: clone size, J gene, D gene, V gene, CDR3 protein, CDR3 DNA. D genes are given only for firm matches. A row's size may be missing; if present it is once, few, many or a size class.

clone_size: NA; j_call: TRBJ2-3; d_call: NA; v_call: TRBV5-1; cdr3_aa: CASSLGLDPGTDTQYF; cdr3_nt: TGCGCCAGCAGCTTGGGTCTGGACCCTGGCACAGATACGCAGTATTTT
clone_size: few; j_call: TRBJ2-5; d_call: TRBD2; v_call: TRBV11-2; cdr3_aa: CASSLTSGVKTQYF; cdr3_nt: TGTGCCAGCAGCTTGACTAGCGGGGTTAAGACCCAGTACTTC
clone_size: NA; j_call: TRBJ1-6; d_call: NA; v_call: TRBV12-3/TRBV12-4; cdr3_aa: CASSYDPLGSPLHF; cdr3_nt: TGTGCCAGCAGCTATGACCCATTGGGTTCACCCCTCCACTTT
clone_size: NA; j_call: TRBJ2-5; d_call: TRBD2; v_call: TRBV6-2/TRBV6-3; cdr3_aa: CASRGRTSGQETQYF; cdr3_nt: TGTGCCAGCAGGGGACGGACTAGCGGCCAAGAGACCCAGTACTTC
clone_size: few; j_call: TRBJ1-5; d_call: NA; v_call: TRBV20-1; cdr3_aa: CSALVLGSQPQHF; cdr3_nt: TGCAGTGCGCTTGTCCTGGGCAGTCAGCCCCAGCATTTT
clone_size: many; j_call: TRBJ1-1; d_call: NA; v_call: TRBV6-6; cdr3_aa: CASRADRMSMNTEAFF; cdr3_nt: TGTGCCAGCAGAGCTGACAGGATGAGCATGAACACTGAAGCTTTCTTT
clone_size: few; j_call: TRBJ2-3; d_call: TRBD2; v_call: TRBV4-3; cdr3_aa: CASSQSSGSSTDTQYF; cdr3_nt: TGCGCCAGCAGCCAATCTAGCGGTTCTAGCACAGATACGCAGTATTTT
clone_size: few; j_call: TRBJ2-3; d_call: NA; v_call: TRBV28; cdr3_aa: CASSLSPWGSSTDTQYF; cdr3_nt: TGTGCCAGCAGTTTATCGCCCTGGGGGTCTAGCACAGATACGCAGTATTTT
clone_size: many; j_call: TRBJ2-1; d_call: NA; v_call: TRBV5-1; cdr3_aa: CASSYARDSKNNEQFF; cdr3_nt: TGCGCCAGCAGCTACGCCCGAGACAGCAAAAACAATGAGCAGTTCTTC
clone_size: many; j_call: TRBJ2-3; d_call: TRBD2; v_call: TRBV7-8; cdr3_aa: CASSLVLAGGSSTDTQYF; cdr3_nt: TGTGCCAGCAGCTTAGTGCTAGCGGGGGGCAGTAGCACAGATACGCAGTATTTT
clone_size: NA; j_call: TRBJ1-1; d_call: NA; v_call: TRBV20-1; cdr3_aa: CSARGVDWTASENTEAFF; cdr3_nt: TGCAGTGCTAGAGGGGTAGATTGGACGGCAAGTGAGAACACTGAAGCTTTCTTT
clone_size: NA; j_call: TRBJ1-6; d_call: NA; v_call: TRBV6-6; cdr3_aa: CASSYSSVRTTDSPLHF; cdr3_nt: TGTGCCAGCAGTTACTCGTCCGTCCGGACGACGGATTCACCCCTCCACTTT
clone_size: few; j_call: TRBJ2-5; d_call: NA; v_call: TRBV7-6; cdr3_aa: CASSTGGEETQYF; cdr3_nt: TGTGCCAGCAGCACTGGAGGCGAAGAGACCCAGTACTTC
clone_size: NA; j_call: TRBJ1-2; d_call: NA; v_call: TRBV13; cdr3_aa: CASSLVPLRVGRSFRYTF; cdr3_nt: TGTGCCAGCAGCTTAGTCCCTCTCCGGGTGGGACGGTCCTTTCGCTACACCTTC
clone_size: NA; j_call: TRBJ2-3; d_call: TRBD2; v_call: TRBV7-3; cdr3_aa: CASSLNGGAMQRLYF; cdr3_nt: TGTGCCAGCAGCCTTAACGGGGGGGCCATGCAACGTCTGTATTTT
clone_size: NA; j_call: TRBJ1-3; d_call: NA; v_call: TRBV4-1; cdr3_aa: CASSQASDSGNTIYF; cdr3_nt: TGCGCCAGCAGCCAAGCCTCGGACTCTGGAAACACCATATATTTT
clone_size: many; j_call: TRBJ2-4; d_call: NA; v_call: TRBV12-3/TRBV12-4; cdr3_aa: CASSFGEGGIIQYF; cdr3_nt: TGTGCCAGCAGTTTTGGGGAAGGGGGAATCATTCAGTACTTC
clone_size: few; j_call: TRBJ2-3; d_call: NA; v_call: TRBV10-2; cdr3_aa: CASSDYFVTEDTQYF; cdr3_nt: TGCGCCAGCAGTGACTATTTTGTGACAGAGGATACGCAGTATTTT
clone_size: few; j_call: TRBJ2-3; d_call: NA; v_call: TRBV7-2; cdr3_aa: CASSWAEGTDTQYF; cdr3_nt: TGTGCCAGCAGCTGGGCCGAAGGCACAGATACGCAGTATTTT
clone_size: NA; j_call: TRBJ2-5; d_call: NA; v_call: TRBV4-3; cdr3_aa: CASSPEGRRETQYF; cdr3_nt: TGCGCCAGCAGTCCAGAGGGTCGTAGGGAGACCCAGTACTTC
clone_size: NA; j_call: TRBJ2-7; d_call: NA; v_call: TRBV4-3; cdr3_aa: CASRQGYEQYF; cdr3_nt: TGCGCCAGCAGACAAGGATACGAGCAGTACTTC
clone_size: NA; j_call: TRBJ2-3; d_call: NA; v_call: TRBV5-1; cdr3_aa: CASSLSGASDTQYF; cdr3_nt: TGCGCCAGCAGCTTGTCAGGGGCATCGGATACGCAGTATTTT
clone_size: many; j_call: TRBJ1-5; d_call: NA; v_call: TRBV7-2; cdr3_aa: CASTPPGGGNQPQHF; cdr3_nt: TGTGCCAGCACCCCCCCGGGGGGCGGCAATCAGCCCCAGCATTTT
clone_size: few; j_call: TRBJ1-5; d_call: TRBD1; v_call: TRBV20-1; cdr3_aa: CSARDRVGNQPQHF; cdr3_nt: TGCAGTGCACGCGACAGGGTGGGGAATCAGCCCCAGCATTTT
clone_size: few; j_call: TRBJ2-5; d_call: NA; v_call: TRBV6-6; cdr3_aa: CASTSGDKETQYF; cdr3_nt: TGTGCCAGCACCTCCGGGGACAAGGAGACCCAGTACTTC
clone_size: NA; j_call: TRBJ1-4; d_call: TRBD1; v_call: TRBV5-1; cdr3_aa: CASSTGVAAGTNEKLFF; cdr3_nt: TGCGCCAGCAGCACAGGGGTCGCGGCCGGGACTAATGAAAAACTGTTTTTT
clone_size: few; j_call: TRBJ1-2; d_call: TRBD1; v_call: TRBV14; cdr3_aa: CASSRSTGDSYTF; cdr3_nt: TGTGCCAGCAGCCGTTCGACAGGGGATAGCTACACCTTC
clone_size: NA; j_call: TRBJ2-1; d_call: NA; v_call: TRBV9; cdr3_aa: CASSYGGIEQFF; cdr3_nt: TGTGCCAGCAGCTACGGAGGAATTGAGCAGTTCTTC
clone_size: few; j_call: TRBJ1-2; d_call: NA; v_call: TRBV2; cdr3_aa: CAAVANYGYTF; cdr3_nt: TGTGCCGCGGTCGCTAACTATGGCTACACCTTC
clone_size: few; j_call: TRBJ2-1; d_call: TRBD2; v_call: TRBV7-9; cdr3_aa: CASSSGTSGGTYNEQFF; cdr3_nt: TGTGCCAGCAGCTCCGGGACTAGCGGGGGTACCTACAATGAGCAGTTCTTC
clone_size: NA; j_call: TRBJ1-3; d_call: TRBD1; v_call: TRBV5-1; cdr3_aa: CASSWTGVDGNTIYF; cdr3_nt: TGCGCCAGCAGCTGGACAGGGGTTGACGGAAACACCATATATTTT
clone_size: many; j_call: TRBJ2-3; d_call: TRBD2; v_call: TRBV5-1; cdr3_aa: CASRNSGGTHNTDTQYF; cdr3_nt: TGCGCCAGCAGAAACAGCGGGGGGACTCATAACACAGATACGCAGTATTTT
clone_size: few; j_call: TRBJ2-3; d_call: TRBD1; v_call: TRBV5-1; cdr3_aa: CASSLVAALWTGSTDTQYF; cdr3_nt: TGCGCCAGCAGCTTGGTAGCCGCTCTTTGGACAGGCAGCACAGATACGCAGTATTTT
clone_size: NA; j_call: TRBJ2-5; d_call: NA; v_call: TRBV7-8; cdr3_aa: CASSRGGLAVTETQYF; cdr3_nt: TGTGCCAGCAGCAGGGGGGGGCTAGCGGTGACAGAGACCCAGTACTTC
clone_size: few; j_call: TRBJ2-3; d_call: NA; v_call: TRBV12-3/TRBV12-4; cdr3_aa: CASCLSRADTQYF; cdr3_nt: TGTGCCAGTTGTCTGAGTAGGGCAGATACGCAGTATTTT
clone_size: few; j_call: TRBJ2-1; d_call: NA; v_call: TRBV20-1; cdr3_aa: CSARMGGGERTYNEQFF; cdr3_nt: TGCAGTGCTAGAATGGGCGGGGGCGAACGTACCTACAATGAGCAGTTCTTC
clone_size: many; j_call: TRBJ1-5; d_call: NA; v_call: TRBV6-1; cdr3_aa: CASNPRPGKPQHF; cdr3_nt: TGTGCCAGCAATCCGAGACCGGGGAAGCCCCAGCATTTT
clone_size: many; j_call: TRBJ2-3; d_call: NA; v_call: TRBV30; cdr3_aa: CAWGRRDTQYF; cdr3_nt: TGTGCCTGGGGACGAAGGGATACGCAGTATTTT
clone_size: NA; j_call: TRBJ1-1; d_call: TRBD1; v_call: TRBV29-1; cdr3_aa: CSVRQGTTEAFF; cdr3_nt: TGCAGCGTTAGACAGGGGACCACTGAAGCTTTCTTT
clone_size: many; j_call: TRBJ2-3; d_call: TRBD2; v_call: TRBV7-3; cdr3_aa: CASSFGGADTQYF; cdr3_nt: TGTGCCAGCAGCTTCGGGGGGGCGGATACGCAGTATTTT
clone_size: once; j_call: TRBJ1-1; d_call: NA; v_call: TRBV6-2/TRBV6-3; cdr3_aa: CASSTDTQNTEAFF; cdr3_nt: TGTGCCAGCAGTACGGACACGCAGAACACTGAAGCTTTCTTT
clone_size: few; j_call: TRBJ2-5; d_call: NA; v_call: TRBV4-2; cdr3_aa: CASSQPGRSGETQYF; cdr3_nt: TGTGCCAGCAGCCAGCCGGGACGGAGCGGAGAGACCCAGTACTTC
clone_size: many; j_call: TRBJ1-1; d_call: NA; v_call: TRBV12-3/TRBV12-4; cdr3_aa: CASTPPGRMNTEAFF; cdr3_nt: TGTGCCAGCACCCCTCCGGGACGGATGAACACTGAAGCTTTCTTT
clone_size: once; j_call: TRBJ2-5; d_call: NA; v_call: TRBV4-1; cdr3_aa: CASSLNWGIIPQETQYF; cdr3_nt: TGCGCCAGCAGCCTAAATTGGGGGATTATCCCTCAAGAGACCCAGTACTTC